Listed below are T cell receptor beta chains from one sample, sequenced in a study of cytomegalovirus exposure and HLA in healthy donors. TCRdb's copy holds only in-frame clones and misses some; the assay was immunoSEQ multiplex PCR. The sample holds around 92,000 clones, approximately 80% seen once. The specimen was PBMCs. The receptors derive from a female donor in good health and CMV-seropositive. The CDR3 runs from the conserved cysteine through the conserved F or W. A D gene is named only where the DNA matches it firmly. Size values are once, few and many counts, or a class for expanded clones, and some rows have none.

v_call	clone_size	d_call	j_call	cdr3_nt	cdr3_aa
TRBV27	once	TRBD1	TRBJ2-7	TGTGCCAGCAGCAGAGGGACAGGTTCCTACGAGCAGTACTTC	CASSRGTGSYEQYF
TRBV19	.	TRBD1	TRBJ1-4	TGTGCCAGTAGTACTTTTTCCGGGACAGGGGAAAAACTGTTTTTT	CASSTFSGTGEKLFF
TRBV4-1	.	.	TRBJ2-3	TGCGCCAGCAGCCAATATGACGGAGGTACGCAGTATTTT	CASSQYDGGTQYF
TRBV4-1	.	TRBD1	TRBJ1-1	TGCGCCAGCAGCCAAAGGGTTCCGGGACAGGGGGCGGGTGACACTGAAGCTTTCTTT	CASSQRVPGQGAGDTEAFF
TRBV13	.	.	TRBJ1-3	TGTGCCAGCAGCCCCACAGGTCCCACGTATGGAAACACCATATATTTT	CASSPTGPTYGNTIYF
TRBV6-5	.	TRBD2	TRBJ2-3	TGTGCCAGCGGGACTAGTTTTGGAGATACGCAGTATTTT	CASGTSFGDTQYF
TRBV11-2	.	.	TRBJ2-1	TGTGCCAGCAGCCCATTGGGCGGGCGCTCCTACAATGAGCAGTTCTTC	CASSPLGGRSYNEQFF
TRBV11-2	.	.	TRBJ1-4	TGTGCCAGCAGCTCGCACAGTACAACTAATGAAAAACTGTTTTTT	CASSSHSTTNEKLFF
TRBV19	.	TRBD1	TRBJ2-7	TGTGCCAGTACCCGGGACAGGTCTTCCTACGAGCAGTACTTC	CASTRDRSSYEQYF
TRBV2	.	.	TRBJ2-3	TGTGCCAGCAATCGGGAGAGCACAGATACGCAGTATTTT	CASNRESTDTQYF
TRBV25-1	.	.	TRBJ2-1	TGTGCCAGCAGTGAGCGGCCTCTGGGCAATGAGCAGTTCTTC	CASSERPLGNEQFF
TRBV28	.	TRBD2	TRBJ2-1	TGTGCCAGCAGCCTAGCGGGAGCAGGCAATGAGCAGTTCTTC	CASSLAGAGNEQFF
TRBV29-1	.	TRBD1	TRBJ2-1	TGCAGCGTTGTTAAATGGGGTCGAGGGGGCGAGGTTTCGAGCTACAATGAGCAGTTCTTC	CSVVKWGRGGEVSSYNEQFF
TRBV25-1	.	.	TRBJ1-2	TGTGCCAGCAGTGAACCAGATTTCCATGGCTACACCTTC	CASSEPDFHGYTF
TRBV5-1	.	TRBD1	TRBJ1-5	TGCGCCCACATCTGGGAGGGACAGGGCGAGAGCAATCAGCCCCAGCATTTT	CAHIWEGQGESNQPQHF
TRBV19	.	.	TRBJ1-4	TGTGCCAGTAGTATCCTGACAGACAGTAATGAAAAACTGTTTTTT	CASSILTDSNEKLFF
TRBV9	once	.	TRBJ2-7	TGTGCCAGCAGCGTAGTGATAGACAGGTTACTCTACGAGCAGTACTTC	CASSVVIDRLLYEQYF
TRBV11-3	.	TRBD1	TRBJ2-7	TGTGCCAGCAGCTTAGGGACAGGGGGCGAGCAGTACTTC	CASSLGTGGEQYF